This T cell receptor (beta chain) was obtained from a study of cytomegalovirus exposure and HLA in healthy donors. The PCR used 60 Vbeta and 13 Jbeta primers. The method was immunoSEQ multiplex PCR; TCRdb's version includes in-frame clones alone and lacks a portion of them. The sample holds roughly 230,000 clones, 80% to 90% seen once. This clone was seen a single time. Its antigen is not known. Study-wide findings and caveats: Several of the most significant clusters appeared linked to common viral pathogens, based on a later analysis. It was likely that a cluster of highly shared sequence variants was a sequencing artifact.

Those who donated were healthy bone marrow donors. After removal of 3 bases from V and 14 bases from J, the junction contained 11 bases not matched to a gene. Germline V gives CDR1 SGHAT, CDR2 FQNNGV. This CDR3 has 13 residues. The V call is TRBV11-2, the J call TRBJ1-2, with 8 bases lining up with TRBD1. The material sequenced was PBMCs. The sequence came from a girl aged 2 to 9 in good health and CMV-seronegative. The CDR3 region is CASSLGTGVRATF. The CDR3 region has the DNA TGTGCCAGCAGCTTGGGGACAGGAGTGAGGGCGACCTTC.